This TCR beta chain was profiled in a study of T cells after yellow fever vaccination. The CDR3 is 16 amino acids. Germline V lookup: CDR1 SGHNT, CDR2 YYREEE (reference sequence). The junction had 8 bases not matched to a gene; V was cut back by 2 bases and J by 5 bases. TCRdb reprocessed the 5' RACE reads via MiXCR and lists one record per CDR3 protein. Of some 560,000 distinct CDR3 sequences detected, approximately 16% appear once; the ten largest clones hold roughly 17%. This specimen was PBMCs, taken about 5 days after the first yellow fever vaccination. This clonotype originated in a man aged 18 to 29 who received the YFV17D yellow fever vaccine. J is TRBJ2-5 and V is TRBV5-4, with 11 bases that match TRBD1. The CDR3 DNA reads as TGTGCCAGCAGCTTTTCGGACAGGGGGCTGAGGGAGACCCAGTACTTC. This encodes CASSFSDRGLRETQYF.